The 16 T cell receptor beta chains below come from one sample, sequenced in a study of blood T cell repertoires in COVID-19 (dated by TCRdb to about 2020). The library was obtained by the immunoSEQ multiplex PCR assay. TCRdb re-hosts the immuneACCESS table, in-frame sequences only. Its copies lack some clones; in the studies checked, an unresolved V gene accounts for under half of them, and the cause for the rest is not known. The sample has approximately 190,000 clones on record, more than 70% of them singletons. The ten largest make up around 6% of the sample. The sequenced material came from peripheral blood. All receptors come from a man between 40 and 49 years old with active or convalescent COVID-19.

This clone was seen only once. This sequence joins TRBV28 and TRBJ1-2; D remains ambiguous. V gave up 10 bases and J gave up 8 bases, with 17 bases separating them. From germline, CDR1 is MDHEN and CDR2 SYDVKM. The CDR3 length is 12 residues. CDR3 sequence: CATLDRGRGYTF. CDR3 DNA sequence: TGTGCCACCCTCGATCGGGGTAGGGGCTACACCTTC.

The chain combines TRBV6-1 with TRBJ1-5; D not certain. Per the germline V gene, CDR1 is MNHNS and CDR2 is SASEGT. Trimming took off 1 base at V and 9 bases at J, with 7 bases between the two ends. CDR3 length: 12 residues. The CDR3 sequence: CASSEGLGPQHF. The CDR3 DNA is TGTGCCAGCAGTGAAGGACTGGGGCCCCAGCATTTT.

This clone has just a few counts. The CDR3 here is CASSELFILQPQHF. In DNA form, the CDR3 reads TGTGCCAGCAGTGAATTGTTTATTTTGCAGCCCCAGCATTTT. The gene calls are TRBV6-1 and TRBJ1-5, with D unresolved. CDR1 is MNHNS and CDR2 is SASEGT in the germline V gene. Between the trimmed V and J ends, which lost 2 bases and 7 bases, there was a span of 12 bases. The CDR3 consists of 14 residues.

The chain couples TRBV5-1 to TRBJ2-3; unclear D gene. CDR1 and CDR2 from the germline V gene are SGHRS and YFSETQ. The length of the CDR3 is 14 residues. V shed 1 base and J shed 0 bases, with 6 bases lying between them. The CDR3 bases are TGCGCCAGCAGCTTGATGTCTAGCACAGATACGCAGTATTTT. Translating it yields CASSLMSSTDTQYF.

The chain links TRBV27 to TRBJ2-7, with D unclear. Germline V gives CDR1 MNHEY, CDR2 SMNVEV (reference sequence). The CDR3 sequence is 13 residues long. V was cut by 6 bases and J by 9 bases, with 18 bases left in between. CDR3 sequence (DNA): TGTGCCAGCAGAACTCACGCTTCAAGTAGGCAGTACTTC. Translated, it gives CASRTHASSRQYF.

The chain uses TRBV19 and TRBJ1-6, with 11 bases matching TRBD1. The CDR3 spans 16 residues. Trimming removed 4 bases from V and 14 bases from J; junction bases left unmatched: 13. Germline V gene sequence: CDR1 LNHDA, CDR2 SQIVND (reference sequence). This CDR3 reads CASSTRTGGTSSTLHF. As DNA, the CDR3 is TGTGCCAGTAGTACTCGGACAGGGGGCACCTCTTCGACCCTCCACTTT.

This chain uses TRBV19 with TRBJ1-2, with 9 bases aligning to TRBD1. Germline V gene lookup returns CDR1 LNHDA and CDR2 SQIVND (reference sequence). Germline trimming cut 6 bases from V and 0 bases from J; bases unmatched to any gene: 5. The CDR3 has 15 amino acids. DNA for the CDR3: TGTGCCAGTAGCGCACAGGGGGCAGCTAACTATGGCTACACCTTC. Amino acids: CASSAQGAANYGYTF.

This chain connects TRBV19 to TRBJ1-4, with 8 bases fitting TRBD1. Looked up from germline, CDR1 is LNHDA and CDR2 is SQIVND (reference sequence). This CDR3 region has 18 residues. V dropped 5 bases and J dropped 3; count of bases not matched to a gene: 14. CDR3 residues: CASSVPGTGYTANEKLFF. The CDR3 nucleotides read TGTGCCAGTAGTGTCCCCGGGACAGGCTACACGGCTAATGAAAAACTGTTTTTT.

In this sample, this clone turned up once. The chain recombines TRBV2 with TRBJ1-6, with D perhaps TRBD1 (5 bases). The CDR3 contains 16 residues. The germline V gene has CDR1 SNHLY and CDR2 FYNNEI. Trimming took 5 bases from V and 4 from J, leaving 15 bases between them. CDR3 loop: CASSTKGLTYNSPLHF. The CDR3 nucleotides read TGTGCCAGCAGTACAAAGGGACTGACTTATAATTCACCCCTCCACTTT.

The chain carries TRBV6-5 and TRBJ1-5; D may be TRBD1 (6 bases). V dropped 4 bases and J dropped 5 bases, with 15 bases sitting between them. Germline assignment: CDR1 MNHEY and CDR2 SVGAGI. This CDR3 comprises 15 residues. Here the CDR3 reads CASSLGAGADQPQHF. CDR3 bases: TGTGCCAGCAGTTTGGGGGCAGGGGCTGATCAGCCCCAGCATTTT.

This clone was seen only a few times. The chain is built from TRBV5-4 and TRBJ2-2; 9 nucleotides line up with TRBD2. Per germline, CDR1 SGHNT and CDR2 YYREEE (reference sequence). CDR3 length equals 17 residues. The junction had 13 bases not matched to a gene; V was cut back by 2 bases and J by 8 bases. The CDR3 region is CASSLMRGGDFRGELFF. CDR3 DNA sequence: TGTGCCAGCAGCTTAATGCGCGGGGGGGACTTCAGAGGGGAGCTGTTTTTT. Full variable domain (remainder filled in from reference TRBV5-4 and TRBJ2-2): ETGVTQSPTHLIKTRGQQVTLRCSSQSGHNTVSWYQQALGQGPQFIFQYYREEENGRGNFPPRFSGLQFPNYSSELNVNALELDDSALYLCASSLMRGGDFRGELFFGEGSRLTVL.

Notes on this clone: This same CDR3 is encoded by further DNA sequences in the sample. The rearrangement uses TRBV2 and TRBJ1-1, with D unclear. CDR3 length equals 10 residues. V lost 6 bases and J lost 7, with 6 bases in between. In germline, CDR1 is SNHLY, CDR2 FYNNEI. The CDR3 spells CASSLGEAFF. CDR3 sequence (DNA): TGTGCCAGCAGCCTAGGTGAAGCTTTCTTT.

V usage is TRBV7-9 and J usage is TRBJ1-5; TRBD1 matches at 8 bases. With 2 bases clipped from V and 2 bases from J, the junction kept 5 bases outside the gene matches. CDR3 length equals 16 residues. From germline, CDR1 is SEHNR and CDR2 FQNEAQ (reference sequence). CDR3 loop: CASSLSSGQGNQPQHF. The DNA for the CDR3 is TGTGCCAGCAGCTTAAGCTCGGGACAGGGCAATCAGCCCCAGCATTTT.

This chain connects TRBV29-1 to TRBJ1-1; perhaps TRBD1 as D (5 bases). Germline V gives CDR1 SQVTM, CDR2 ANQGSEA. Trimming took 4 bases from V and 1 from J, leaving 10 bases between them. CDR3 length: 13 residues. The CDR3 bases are TGCAGCGTTGTTGACGGACAGAACACTGAAGCTTTCTTT. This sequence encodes CSVVDGQNTEAFF.

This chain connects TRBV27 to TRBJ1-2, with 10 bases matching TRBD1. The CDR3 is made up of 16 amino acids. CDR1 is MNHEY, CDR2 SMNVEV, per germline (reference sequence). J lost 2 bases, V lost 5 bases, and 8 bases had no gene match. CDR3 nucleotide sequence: TGTGCCAGCAGTCTAACCGCGGGACAGGGGAACTATGGCTACACCTTC. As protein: CASSLTAGQGNYGYTF.

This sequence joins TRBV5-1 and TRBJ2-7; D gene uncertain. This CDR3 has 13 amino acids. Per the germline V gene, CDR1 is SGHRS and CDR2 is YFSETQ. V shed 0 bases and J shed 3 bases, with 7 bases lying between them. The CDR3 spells CASSLDSYYEQYF. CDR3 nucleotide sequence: TGCGCCAGCAGCTTGGACAGCTACTACGAGCAGTACTTC.